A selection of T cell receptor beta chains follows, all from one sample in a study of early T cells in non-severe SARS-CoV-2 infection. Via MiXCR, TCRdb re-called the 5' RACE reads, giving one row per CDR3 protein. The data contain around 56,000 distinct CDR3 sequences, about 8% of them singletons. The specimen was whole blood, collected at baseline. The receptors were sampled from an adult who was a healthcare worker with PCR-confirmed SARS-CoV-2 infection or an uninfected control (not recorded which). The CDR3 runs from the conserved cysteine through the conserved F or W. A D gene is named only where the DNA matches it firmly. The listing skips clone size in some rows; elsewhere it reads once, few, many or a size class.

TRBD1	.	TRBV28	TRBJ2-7	CASRRGQGIYEQYF	TGTGCCAGCAGGAGGGGACAGGGAATCTACGAGCAGTACTTC
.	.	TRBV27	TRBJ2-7	CASSLLASYEQYF	TGTGCCAGCAGTTTATTAGCAAGCTACGAGCAGTACTTC
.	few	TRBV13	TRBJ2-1	CASSPALSSYNEQFF	TGTGCCAGCAGCCCCGCGTTGAGCTCCTACAATGAGCAGTTCTTC
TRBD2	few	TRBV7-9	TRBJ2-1	CASSLEGTSGRQFF	TGTGCCAGCAGCTTAGAGGGGACTAGCGGGAGACAGTTCTTC
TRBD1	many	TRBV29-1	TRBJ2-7	CSVEVVGQGVIDEQYF	TGCAGCGTTGAAGTAGTCGGACAGGGAGTCATCGACGAGCAGTACTTC
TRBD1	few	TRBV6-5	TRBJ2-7	CASSLTDRGPYEQYF	TGTGCCAGCAGCTTGACGGACAGGGGACCTTACGAGCAGTACTTC
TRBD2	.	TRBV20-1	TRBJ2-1	CSARDERSGSYNEQFF	TGCAGTGCTAGAGATGAGAGGAGCGGGAGCTACAATGAGCAGTTCTTC
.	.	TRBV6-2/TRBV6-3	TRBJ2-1	CASSYGRVYYDEQFF	TGTGCCAGCAGTTACGGCAGGGTGTACTACGATGAGCAGTTCTTC
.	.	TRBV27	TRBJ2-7	CASSLYWTPLREQYF	TGTGCCAGCAGTTTGTATTGGACTCCCCTCCGAGAGCAGTACTTC
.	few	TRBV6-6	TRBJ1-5	CASSYRAGAQPQHF	TGTGCCAGCAGTTACCGGGCAGGGGCTCAGCCCCAGCATTTT
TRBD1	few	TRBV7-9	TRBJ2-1	CASSRVGQGENEQFF	TGTGCCAGCAGCCGCGTAGGACAGGGAGAAAATGAGCAGTTCTTC
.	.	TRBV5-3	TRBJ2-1	CARSFTVRTDNEQFF	TGTGCCAGAAGCTTTACCGTTCGAACCGACAATGAGCAGTTCTTC
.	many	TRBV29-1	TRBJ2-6	CSAQESGANVLTF	TGCAGCGCTCAGGAATCTGGGGCCAACGTCCTGACTTTC
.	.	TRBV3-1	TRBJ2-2	CASSQVGGHNTGELFF	TGTGCCAGCAGCCAAGTAGGGGGGCACAACACCGGGGAGCTGTTTTTT
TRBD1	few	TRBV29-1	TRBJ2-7	CSTRVGTGGSYEQYF	TGCAGCACTAGGGTCGGGACAGGGGGCTCCTACGAGCAGTACTTC
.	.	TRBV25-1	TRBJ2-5	CASSEVGVQETQYF	TGTGCCAGCAGTGAAGTAGGGGTCCAAGAGACCCAGTACTTC
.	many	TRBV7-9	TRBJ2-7	CASSFSPGEQYF	TGTGCCAGCAGCTTTTCCCCCGGGGAGCAGTACTTC
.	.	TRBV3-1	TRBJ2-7	CASSQTGTASREQYF	TGTGCCAGCAGCCAGACCGGGACGGCCTCGAGGGAGCAGTACTTC
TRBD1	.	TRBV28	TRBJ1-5	CASSQTGTEHQPQHF	TGTGCCAGCAGCCAGACCGGGACAGAGCATCAGCCCCAGCATTTT
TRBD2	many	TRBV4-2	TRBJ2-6	CASSQEVRREGLGANVLTF	TGTGCCAGCAGCCAAGAGGTGAGGCGGGAGGGCCTTGGGGCCAACGTCCTGACTTTC
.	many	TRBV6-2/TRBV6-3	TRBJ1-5	CASSYLSAYSNQPQHF	TGTGCCAGCAGTTATTTGTCAGCGTATAGCAATCAGCCCCAGCATTTT
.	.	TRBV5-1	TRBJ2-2	CASSLERNTGELFF	TGCGCCAGCAGCTTGGAGCGGAACACCGGGGAGCTGTTTTTT
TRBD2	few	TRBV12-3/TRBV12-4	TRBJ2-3	CASSFQRETTDTQYF	TGTGCCAGCAGTTTCCAGCGGGAGACCACAGATACGCAGTATTTT
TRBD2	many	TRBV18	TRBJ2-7	CASSPPGAGVGEQYF	TGTGCCAGCTCACCACCAGGAGCGGGAGTTGGCGAGCAGTACTTC
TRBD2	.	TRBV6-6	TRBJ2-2	CASTSLAGGNTGELFF	TGTGCCAGCACCTCACTAGCGGGAGGAAACACCGGGGAGCTGTTTTTT
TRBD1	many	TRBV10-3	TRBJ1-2	CAIGAGTGDYYGYTF	TGTGCCATCGGGGCCGGGACAGGGGACTACTATGGCTACACCTTC
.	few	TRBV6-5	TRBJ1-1	CASSLTGNTEAFF	TGTGCCAGCAGCCTGACAGGGAACACTGAAGCTTTCTTT
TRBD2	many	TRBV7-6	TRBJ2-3	CASSSRGGLAGTDTQYF	TGTGCCAGCAGCTCCCGGGGGGGACTAGCGGGAACAGATACGCAGTATTTT